The 18 T cell receptor beta chains below come from one sample, sequenced in a study of cytomegalovirus exposure and HLA in healthy donors. The PCR used 60 Vbeta and 13 Jbeta primers. Assay used: immunoSEQ multiplex PCR; TCRdb lists only in-frame clones, some missing. The sample lists about 150,000 clones; about 75% were seen once. The source material was PBMCs. These receptors came from a man between 25 and 39 years old in good health and CMV-seronegative.

The genes are TRBV19 and TRBJ2-3; TRBD1 might be the D (6 bases). The CDR3 contains 17 residues. Trimming removed 5 bases at V and 3 bases at J, with 21 bases between. In germline, CDR1 is LNHDA, CDR2 SQIVND (reference sequence). The CDR3 loop reads CASSLMGRQATTDTQYF. The CDR3 region has the DNA TGTGCCAGTAGTCTGATGGGGAGACAGGCAACGACAGATACGCAGTATTTT.

V is TRBV5-6 and J is TRBJ1-6; TRBD1 matches at 8 bases. The CDR3 covers 15 residues. Germline V gene data show CDR1 as SGHDT and CDR2 as YYEEEE. With V trimmed by 5 bases and J by 5 bases, 6 bases remained unmatched. The CDR3 DNA reads as TGTGCCAGCAGTTTTTTACAGGGGGATAATTCACCCCTCCACTTT. Amino acid sequence: CASSFLQGDNSPLHF.

The chain links TRBV6-5 to TRBJ1-1; the match to TRBD1 covers 9 bases. With V trimmed by 5 bases and J by 6 bases, 10 bases remained unmatched. CDR1 and CDR2 from the germline V gene are MNHEY and SVGAGI. The CDR3 length is 15 residues. For the CDR3, the DNA is TGTGCCAGCAGTACTAACACAGGGGGCAGGGCTGAAGCTTTCTTT. As protein: CASSTNTGGRAEAFF.

This clone appeared a few times. V usage is TRBV10-3 and J usage is TRBJ1-1; D might be TRBD1 (6 bases). This CDR3 has 16 residues. Germline V gene data show CDR1 as ENHRY and CDR2 as SYGVKD. Trimming removed 9 bases at V and 0 bases at J, with 20 bases between. CDR3 DNA: TGTGCCATGGCGGGGAGGGGGGGTCTCATGAACACTGAAGCTTTCTTT. It yields the protein CAMAGRGGLMNTEAFF.

This clone was observed once. J is TRBJ2-7 and V is TRBV6-6, with 8 nucleotides matching TRBD1. Germline V gene lookup returns CDR1 MNHNY and CDR2 SVGAGI (reference sequence). The CDR3 consists of 15 residues. Trimming took 7 bases from V and 6 from J; bases not matched to a gene: 14. Here the CDR3 reads CASKPQDRARGEQYF. The CDR3, as DNA: TGTGCCAGCAAACCACAGGACAGGGCAAGAGGCGAGCAGTACTTC.

Here the CDR3 reads CASSLGTGYGGYTF. Here the CDR3 DNA reads TGTGCCAGCAGCTTAGGGACAGGTTACGGTGGCTACACCTTC. The V gene is TRBV7-9, the J gene TRBJ1-2, with 7 bases that match TRBD1. Germline values: CDR1 SEHNR, CDR2 FQNEAQ (reference sequence). Trimming cost V 1 base and J 7 bases; bases outside gene matches: 6. The CDR3 has 14 residues. The full variable domain, completed using reference TRBV7-9 and TRBJ1-2, is DTGVSQNPRHKITKRGQNVTFRCDPISEHNRLYWYRQTLGQGPEFLTYFQNEAQLEKSRLLSDRFSAERPKGSFSTLEIQRTEQGDSAMYLCASSLGTGYGGYTFGSGTRLTVV.

The rearrangement uses TRBV27 and TRBJ1-2; TRBD1 aligns across 8 bases. Losses at the gene ends were 6 bases for V and 3 bases for J; bases not matched to a gene: 12. The germline gives CDR1 MNHEY, CDR2 SMNVEV (reference sequence). This CDR3 has 16 amino acids. CDR3 nucleotides: TGTGCCAGCAGACCTCAGGGGGCGCGGGGTGACTATGGCTACACCTTC. It is translated as CASRPQGARGDYGYTF.

V gene TRBV11-1 combines with J gene TRBJ2-5, with D perhaps matching TRBD1 (6 bases). The DNA end is more similar to TRBJ2-7, so the J call may be wrong. The CDR3 runs 14 residues. CDR1 and CDR2 (germline): SGHAT, FQDESV (reference sequence). The CDR3 DNA reads as TGTGCCAGCAGCTCCCACCGGACAGCCTACGAGCAGTACTTC. Its protein is CASSSHRTAYEQYF.

A few counts support this clone. The chain couples TRBV4-2 to TRBJ2-7, with 7 bases lining up with TRBD1. The CDR3 is made up of 15 amino acids. The germline gives CDR1 LGHNA, CDR2 YNFKEQ. J lost 3 bases, V lost 0 bases, and 5 bases had no gene match. CDR3 sequence: CASSQEYTGVYEQYF. In DNA form, the CDR3 reads TGTGCCAGCAGCCAAGAATATACAGGGGTCTACGAGCAGTACTTC.

V is TRBV28 and J is TRBJ2-3, with TRBD2 identical over 7 bases. Germline CDR1 MDHEN, CDR2 SYDVKM. Trimming cost V 5 bases and J 2 bases; bases outside gene matches: 7. The length of the CDR3 is 15 residues. CDR3 protein: CASSIPSGATDTQYF. Written as DNA, the CDR3 is TGTGCCAGCAGTATTCCTAGCGGAGCCACAGATACGCAGTATTTT.

This chain uses TRBV5-1 with TRBJ2-7, with 12 bases that match TRBD1. After removal of 0 bases from V and 7 bases from J, the junction contained 5 bases not matched to a gene. The CDR3 totals 15 residues. Per the germline V gene, CDR1 is SGHRS and CDR2 is YFSETQ. Here the CDR3 DNA reads TGCGCCAGCAGCTTGGCGGGACAGGGGGCGCGGGAGCAGTACTTC. Its translation is CASSLAGQGAREQYF.

The chain is built from TRBV28 and TRBJ1-5, with TRBD1 matching over 9 bases. CDR1 MDHEN and CDR2 SYDVKM come from the germline V gene. The CDR3 sequence is 14 residues long. Trimming cost V 5 bases and J 6 bases; bases outside gene matches: 5. The CDR3 nucleotides are TGTGCCAGCAGTCCTACAGGGGGCACTCAGCCCCAGCATTTT. Protein sequence: CASSPTGGTQPQHF.

V usage is TRBV2 and J usage is TRBJ1-4; a weak D match, TRBD1 (6 bases). The V gene's germline CDR1 is SNHLY and CDR2 FYNNEI. Trimming cost V 1 base and J 7 bases, with 13 bases left between them. The CDR3 consists of 15 residues. CDR3 amino acids: CASSEVPGAGEKLFF. CDR3 DNA sequence: TGTGCCAGCAGTGAAGTACCAGGGGCGGGTGAAAAACTGTTTTTT. The variable domain in full, completed from reference TRBV2 and TRBJ1-4, reads EPEVTQTPSHQVTQMGQEVILRCVPISNHLYFYWYRQILGQKVEFLVSFYNNEISEKSEIFDDQFSVERPDGSNFTLKIRSTKLEDSAMYFCASSEVPGAGEKLFFGSGTQLSVL.

This sequence joins TRBV7-3 and TRBJ2-7, with a possible D match to TRBD1 (6 bases). Trimming stripped 3 bases from V and 3 bases from J, with 15 bases between. Germline V gene data show CDR1 as SGHTA and CDR2 as FQGTGA. The CDR3 spans 15 residues. The CDR3 DNA reads TGTGCCAGCAGCTTGAAGGGTAGGGGGATCTACGAGCAGTACTTC. Residues: CASSLKGRGIYEQYF.

The CDR3 region has the DNA TGTGCCAGCAGCCTACTAGGGGGGGGAACCAAAAACATTCAGTACTTC. Amino acid sequence: CASSLLGGGTKNIQYF. The chain carries TRBV2 and TRBJ2-4; tentatively, D is TRBD2 (7 bases). Trimming shortened V by 6 bases and J by 2 bases, and 17 bases separated the two germline ends. Germline lookup yields CDR1 SNHLY and CDR2 FYNNEI. CDR3 size: 16 residues.

CDR3 in DNA: TGTGCCAGCAGTAACGACAGGGCCCCTGGGTACGAGCAGTACTTC. Translated, it gives CASSNDRAPGYEQYF. The chain employs TRBV6-1 and TRBJ2-7; 7 bases are a match to TRBD1. The ends lost 5 bases at V and 4 bases at J; junction bases unmatched: 11. In germline, CDR1 is MNHNS, CDR2 SASEGT. The CDR3 covers 15 residues.

The chain employs TRBV2 and TRBJ1-1; D remains unclear. Germline V gene sequence: CDR1 SNHLY, CDR2 FYNNEI. This CDR3 has 14 amino acids. V was trimmed by 4 bases and J by 0 bases, leaving 9 bases between them. CDR3 in amino acids: CASSGALLNTEAFF. The CDR3 nucleotides read TGTGCCAGCAGTGGGGCACTTCTGAACACTGAAGCTTTCTTT.

This chain uses TRBV5-6 with TRBJ2-3; TRBD1 agrees at 11 bases. Germline lookup yields CDR1 SGHDT and CDR2 YYEEEE. With 4 bases clipped from V and 7 bases from J, the junction kept 8 bases outside the gene matches. This CDR3 has 15 residues. Here the CDR3 DNA reads TGTGCCAGCAGCCCCGGACAGGGGGCAGGAAATACGCAGTATTTT. This encodes CASSPGQGAGNTQYF.